Below are 13 T cell receptor beta chains sequenced from a single sample in a study of T cells in Graves' hyperthyroidism and ophthalmopathy. Amplified regions were TCR beta CDR3 sequences from RNA transcripts. The HTBI set primed first-round TCR CDR3 RT-PCR. From the multiplex PCR reads, TCRdb called clonotypes with MiXCR, one entry per CDR3 protein. Here the sample spans about 620,000 distinct CDR3 sequences, around 15% being singletons. The material sequenced was blood. The receptors were sampled from a young woman with Graves' hyperthyroidism.

This clonotype was recorded at least ten times. The V and J genes are TRBV18 and TRBJ2-7; TRBD2 agrees at 7 bases. Germline lookup yields CDR1 KGHSH and CDR2 LQKENI. After removal of 8 bases from V and 5 bases from J, the junction contained 3 bases not matched to a gene. The CDR3 loop spans 11 amino acids. The CDR3 nucleotides are TGTGCCAGCCACGGGGGGAACGAGCAGTACTTC. Translating gives CASHGGNEQYF. Looking up the rest from reference TRBV18 and TRBJ2-7 gives the full variable domain: NAGVMQNPRHLVRRRGQEARLRCSPMKGHSHVYWYRQLPEEGLKFMVYLQKENIIDESGMPKERFSAEFPKEGPSILRIQQVVRGDSAAYFCASHGGNEQYFGPGTRLTVT.

This clonotype was counted only a few times. The chain carries TRBV19 and TRBJ2-2; TRBD2 matches 8 bases. The germline CDR1 and CDR2 sequences are LNHDA and SQIVND (reference sequence). This CDR3 contains 15 residues. The V and J ends lost 2 bases and 5 bases, in that order; junction bases with no gene match: 4. Here the CDR3 DNA reads TGTGCCAGTAGTATAAGCCGCGGGGGGACCGGGGAGCTGTTTTTT. This codes for CASSISRGGTGELFF.

The V gene is TRBV9, the J gene TRBJ1-3; D is unresolved. This CDR3 has 13 residues. The V end lost 4 bases, the J end lost 8 bases, and 13 bases lay between the germline ends. The V gene's germline CDR1 is SGDLS and CDR2 YYNGEE. CDR3 region: CASSPRPWDTIYF. As DNA, the CDR3 is TGTGCCAGCAGCCCAAGACCCTGGGACACCATATATTTT.

In its sample, this clonotype was seen a few times. CDR3 in DNA: TGTGCCTGGGGTAGACAGGCCCTCCAGTACGAGCAGTACTTC. This codes for CAWGRQALQYEQYF. The chain recombines TRBV30 with TRBJ2-7; the D gene is possibly TRBD1 (6 bases). The ends were cut back, 5 bases at V and 4 bases at J, with 18 bases in the middle. The CDR3 covers 14 residues. Germline loops: CDR1 GTSNPN, CDR2 SVGIG (reference sequence).

This clonotype came up many times. The V and J genes are TRBV27 and TRBJ2-1, with 10 bases aligning to TRBD2. V gave up 4 bases and J gave up 7 bases; unmatched junction bases: 7. Germline values: CDR1 MNHEY, CDR2 SMNVEV (reference sequence). This CDR3 has 15 residues. CDR3 DNA sequence: TGTGCCAGCAGTTCGCTAGCGGGAGCAGGAAATGAGCAGTTCTTC. It translates to CASSSLAGAGNEQFF.

The rearrangement joins TRBV20-1 to TRBJ1-2, with D hard to call. CDR3 length: 13 amino acids. V lost 6 bases, J lost 5 bases, and 16 bases lay in between. The germline V gene has CDR1 DFQATT and CDR2 SNEGSKA (reference sequence). The CDR3 DNA reads as TGCAGTGCCACTATTAGGAGCCTTTATGGCTACACCTTC. This gives the protein CSATIRSLYGYTF.

Many counts were recorded for this clonotype. This sequence joins TRBV30 and TRBJ2-2; D might be TRBD2 (6 bases). The CDR3 is 13 amino acids. V lost 0 bases and J lost 6, with 8 bases in between. The germline CDR1 and CDR2 sequences are GTSNPN and SVGIG (reference sequence). The CDR3 nucleotides read TGTGCCTGGAGTGTGGCTAGCGCCGGGGAGCTGTTTTTT. This sequence encodes CAWSVASAGELFF.

This clonotype has at least ten counts. J is TRBJ1-1 and V is TRBV18; no reliable D call. CDR1 is KGHSH, CDR2 LQKENI, per germline. This CDR3 region has 14 residues. Trimming took 1 base from V and 1 from J, leaving 7 bases between them. Written as DNA, the CDR3 is TGTGCCAGCTCACCACACCCACAGAACACTGAAGCTTTCTTT. Translating gives CASSPHPQNTEAFF.

There are many counts of this clonotype. V usage is TRBV27 and J usage is TRBJ2-7; D is possibly TRBD2 (6 bases). CDR3 length equals 14 residues. Looked up from germline, CDR1 is MNHEY and CDR2 is SMNVEV (reference sequence). The ends were cut back, 3 bases at V and 3 bases at J, with 12 bases in the middle. The CDR3 DNA sequence: TGTGCCAGCAGTTTCCTCCTCGGGGGCTACGAGCAGTACTTC. Translated: CASSFLLGGYEQYF.

This clonotype was recorded at least ten times. In DNA form, the CDR3 reads TGTGCCAGCAGTTGGACTAGCGCCCTATACAATGAGCAGTTCTTC. It encodes CASSWTSALYNEQFF. The V and J genes are TRBV27 and TRBJ2-1; 9 bases fit TRBD2. The ends lost 4 bases at V and 4 bases at J; junction bases unmatched: 5. The germline V gene has CDR1 MNHEY and CDR2 SMNVEV (reference sequence). This CDR3 region has 15 residues.

This clonotype was seen many times. The chain employs TRBV3-1 and TRBJ1-2; D call uncertain. Germline lookup yields CDR1 LGHDT and CDR2 YNNKEL (reference sequence). The CDR3 is made up of 16 amino acids. Trimming took 0 bases from V and 8 from J, leaving 19 bases between them. The CDR3 reads CASSQDARQAEQGYTF. The CDR3 bases are TGTGCCAGCAGCCAAGATGCGCGGCAGGCAGAACAAGGCTACACCTTC.

This clonotype has ten or more counts. The chain recombines TRBV6-1 with TRBJ1-5, with D perhaps TRBD1 (5 bases). Between the trimmed V and J ends, which lost 4 bases and 3 bases, there was a span of 7 bases. The CDR3 is 13 residues long. Germline V gene lookup returns CDR1 MNHNS and CDR2 SASEGT. This chain's CDR3 is CASSGDFNQPQHF. Written as DNA, the CDR3 is TGTGCCAGCAGTGGGGACTTCAATCAGCCCCAGCATTTT.

This clonotype came up many times. The rearrangement links TRBV2 to TRBJ1-1; D may be TRBD1 (5 bases). The CDR3 has 14 amino acids. Trimming removed 7 bases at V and 4 bases at J, with 16 bases between. Germline CDR1 and CDR2: SNHLY and FYNNEI. For the CDR3, the DNA is TGTGCCAGCATCGGGGGGGGTATTGGCACTGAAGCTTTCTTT. Amino acid sequence: CASIGGGIGTEAFF.